The TCR beta chain described here comes from a study of brain T cells in children with intractable seizures. Measured with immunoSEQ multiplex PCR; TCRdb has only the in-frame clones, and not every one. Among hundreds of thousands of clones listed, over 90% were seen once. CDR3 length: 15 residues. Deletions cut 7 bases from V and 8 bases from J, with 23 bases between. The germline V gene has CDR1 MNHEY and CDR2 SVGAGI. Time point here: blood from clinic visit 5 months post-surgery; TSC patient then seizure free. Surgery cases with the highest brain T cell transcript signatures were chosen for sequencing. At least one anti-epileptic drug was given before surgery.

J is TRBJ1-2 and V is TRBV6-5, with D perhaps matching TRBD1 (6 bases). The receptor was derived from a boy younger than two with tuberous sclerosis and intractable seizures. The input for sequencing was peripheral blood, taken roughly 5 months after surgery. Here the CDR3 DNA reads TGTGCCAGCACCGTTACTAGTGGGACACGCGCCGGCTACACCTTC. It specifies CASTVTSGTRAGYTF.